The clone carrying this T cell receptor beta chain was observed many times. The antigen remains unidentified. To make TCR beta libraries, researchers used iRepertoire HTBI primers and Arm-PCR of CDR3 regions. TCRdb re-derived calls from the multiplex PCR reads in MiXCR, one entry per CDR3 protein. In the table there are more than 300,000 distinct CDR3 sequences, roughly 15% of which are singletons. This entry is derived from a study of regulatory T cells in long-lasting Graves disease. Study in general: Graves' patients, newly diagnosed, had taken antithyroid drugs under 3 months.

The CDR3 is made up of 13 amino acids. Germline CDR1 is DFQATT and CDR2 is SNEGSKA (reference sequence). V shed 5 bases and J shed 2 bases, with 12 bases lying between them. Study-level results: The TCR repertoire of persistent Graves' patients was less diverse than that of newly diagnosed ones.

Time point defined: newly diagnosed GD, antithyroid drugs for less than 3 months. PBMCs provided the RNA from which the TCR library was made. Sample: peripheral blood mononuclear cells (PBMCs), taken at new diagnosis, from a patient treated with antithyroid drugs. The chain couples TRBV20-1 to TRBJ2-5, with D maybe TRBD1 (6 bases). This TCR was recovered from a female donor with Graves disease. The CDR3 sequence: CSAWEQGQETQYF. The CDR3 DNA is TGCAGTGCTTGGGAGCAGGGGCAAGAGACCCAGTACTTC.